The 22 T cell receptor beta chains listed next were all sequenced from one sample in a study of blood T cell repertoires in COVID-19. The repertoire was sequenced with immunoSEQ multiplex PCR; TCRdb's copy has only in-frame clones and lacks some. The sample has some 200,000 clones, over 70% seen once. The specimen sequenced was peripheral blood. The receptor source for this set is a woman between 65 and 79 years old with acute or convalescent COVID-19.

This chain connects TRBV6-1 to TRBJ2-5, with 7 bases identical to TRBD1. V was pared by 7 bases and J by 1 base, with 12 bases of the junction left unmatched. The CDR3 spans 16 residues. Looked up from germline, CDR1 is MNHNS and CDR2 is SASEGT. This CDR3 reads CASTESTGIGQETQYF. The CDR3 DNA is TGTGCCAGCACTGAGTCGACAGGGATAGGCCAAGAGACCCAGTACTTC.

The chain uses TRBV14 and TRBJ1-2; D remains ambiguous. CDR1 is SGHDN and CDR2 is FVKESK in the germline V gene. This CDR3 comprises 13 residues. Trimming removed 2 bases at V and 5 bases at J, with 9 bases between. The CDR3 loop is CASSQRARYGYTF. The CDR3 nucleotides read TGTGCCAGCAGCCAAAGAGCTAGATATGGCTACACCTTC.

This chain uses TRBV2 with TRBJ1-2; D is perhaps TRBD1 (5 bases). V lost 10 bases to trimming and J lost 8 bases, with 17 bases between them. CDR3 length: 12 residues. Per germline, CDR1 SNHLY and CDR2 FYNNEI. The CDR3: CATGTGLGGYTF. CDR3 nucleotides: TGTGCCACCGGCACGGGACTCGGGGGCTACACCTTC.

The V gene is TRBV5-5, the J gene TRBJ2-7; D may be TRBD2 (6 bases). The germline V and J ends were trimmed by 5 bases and 7 bases, with 13 bases remaining between them. Germline CDR1 is SGHKS and CDR2 is YYEKEE (reference sequence). This CDR3 contains 12 residues. The CDR3 nucleotides read TGTGCCAGCAGAATGAAGGGGAGGGAGCAGTACGTC. It specifies CASRMKGREQYV.

The J gene is TRBJ2-3, the V gene TRBV19, with 7 nucleotides matching TRBD2. Germline V lookup: CDR1 LNHDA, CDR2 SQIVND (reference sequence). The V and J ends lost 6 bases and 3 bases, in that order; junction bases with no gene match: 9. CDR3 size: 15 residues. The CDR3 region has the DNA TGTGCCAGTAGGTGGGGGGGAAGGAGGACAGATACGCAGTATTTT. This encodes CASRWGGRRTDTQYF.

V and J are TRBV6-5 and TRBJ1-6; D gene uncertain. From germline, CDR1 is MNHEY and CDR2 SVGAGI. V lost 6 bases to trimming and J lost 6 bases, with 12 bases between them. The CDR3 covers 14 residues. CDR3 sequence: CASSRLAVNSPLHF. CDR3 DNA sequence: TGTGCCAGCAGCCGTCTGGCAGTTAATTCACCCCTCCACTTT.

J is TRBJ1-5 and V is TRBV27; 10 nucleotides align to TRBD1. Germline CDR1 MNHEY, CDR2 SMNVEV (reference sequence). The V and J ends lost 4 bases and 6 bases, in that order; junction bases with no gene match: 9. The CDR3 sequence is 16 residues long. The CDR3 region is CASSSRTGGRFQPQHF. CDR3 DNA: TGTGCCAGCAGTTCGCGGACAGGGGGAAGGTTTCAGCCCCAGCATTTT.

The V call is TRBV2, the J call TRBJ2-5, with D tentatively TRBD2 (5 bases). Germline-derived CDR1 and CDR2 are SNHLY and FYNNEI. V lost 1 base to trimming and J lost 5 bases, with 20 bases between them. The length of the CDR3 is 17 residues. Here the CDR3 DNA reads TGTGCCAGCAGTGAAGAGTGGAGCGGAGCCGGACGGGAGACCCAGTACTTC. Translating it yields CASSEEWSGAGRETQYF.

This clone was seen many times. The chain uses TRBV19 and TRBJ1-2; no definite D call. Germline CDR1 LNHDA, CDR2 SQIVND (reference sequence). V was shortened by 3 bases and J by 2 bases, with 7 bases between the two germline ends. The CDR3 sequence is 13 residues long. CDR3 coding DNA: TGTGCCAGTAGTATTAACACGAACTATGGCTACACCTTC. Protein product: CASSINTNYGYTF. Full variable domain (remainder filled in from reference TRBV19 and TRBJ1-2): DGGITQSPKYLFRKEGQNVTLSCEQNLNHDAMYWYRQDPGQGLRLIYYSQIVNDFQKGDIAEGYSVSREKKESFPLTVTSAQKNPTAFYLCASSINTNYGYTFGSGTRLTVV.

The chain has TRBV4-1 and TRBJ1-1, with D perhaps TRBD1 (5 bases). Germline values: CDR1 MGHRA, CDR2 YSYEKL. The CDR3 length is 17 residues. V was shortened by 1 base and J by 0 bases, with 15 bases between the two germline ends. As DNA, the CDR3 is TGCGCCAGCAGCCAAGGGGTTGGAAGGGGCATGAACACTGAAGCTTTCTTT. This translates into CASSQGVGRGMNTEAFF.

The chain has TRBV19 and TRBJ1-5; TRBD1 agrees at 7 bases. Germline CDR1 reads LNHDA; CDR2 reads SQIVND (reference sequence). The CDR3 has 16 amino acids. V shed 9 bases, J shed 2 bases, and the junction held 13 bases outside the gene matches. CDR3 bases: TGTGCCAGCCCGGGACCCACAGGGGAGGGCAATCAGCCCCAGCATTTT. Residues: CASPGPTGEGNQPQHF.

V is TRBV16 and J is TRBJ2-5; TRBD1 matches at 7 bases. Germline V gene sequence: CDR1 KGHSY, CDR2 FQNENV. This CDR3 has 15 amino acids. With V trimmed by 4 bases and J by 3 bases, 8 bases remained unmatched. The CDR3, as DNA: TGTGCCAGCAGCCGACGTAGGGGGCTGGAAGAGACCCAGTACTTC. Translated: CASSRRRGLEETQYF.

The J gene is TRBJ2-7, the V gene TRBV3-1 (or the pseudogene TRBV3-2); 7 bases are shared with TRBD1. In germline, CDR1 is LGHDT, CDR2 YNNKEL (reference sequence). The CDR3 consists of 14 residues. The V segment lost 3 bases and the J segment 6 bases; nucleotides outside the gene matches: 8. CDR3 bases: TGTGCCAGCAGCCAGGGCAACAGGGGAGCCGAGCAGTACGTC. As protein: CASSQGNRGAEQYV.

The gene calls are TRBV6-5 and TRBJ1-1; 7 bases are shared with TRBD1. The germline gives CDR1 MNHEY, CDR2 SVGAGI. Losses at the gene ends were 8 bases for V and 4 bases for J; bases not matched to a gene: 4. This CDR3 has 12 residues. For the CDR3, the DNA is TGTGCCAGCGGGGGACAGTTCACTGAAGCTTTCTTT. This codes for CASGGQFTEAFF.

The V and J genes are TRBV30 and TRBJ1-5; the D is unclear. CDR1 is GTSNPN and CDR2 is SVGIG in the germline V gene (reference sequence). The V gene lost 2 bases and the J gene lost 0 bases, with 14 bases spanning the gap. This CDR3 contains 16 residues. The CDR3 region is CAWSYGEANSNQPQHF. CDR3 DNA sequence: TGTGCCTGGAGTTATGGGGAGGCAAATAGCAATCAGCCCCAGCATTTT.

The chain employs TRBV15 and TRBJ1-3; no reliable D call. V dropped 1 base and J dropped 11 bases, with 9 bases sitting between them. CDR3 size: 12 residues. Germline V gives CDR1 LNHNV, CDR2 YYDKDF (reference sequence). Written as DNA, the CDR3 is TGTGCCACCAGCAGAGTATCCGGGTCCATATATTTT. Amino acid sequence: CATSRVSGSIYF.

Only a few counts were recorded for this clone. The V call is TRBV6-6, the J call TRBJ2-1; TRBD2 is a possible D gene (6 bases). V dropped 6 bases and J dropped 9 bases, with 18 bases sitting between them. CDR3 length: 14 amino acids. Germline CDR1 and CDR2: MNHNY and SVGAGI (reference sequence). This CDR3 is CASSWGWEESEQFF. Written as DNA, the CDR3 is TGTGCCAGCAGCTGGGGGTGGGAGGAAAGTGAGCAGTTCTTC.

The V and J genes are TRBV24-1 and TRBJ2-1, with a tentative D call TRBD2 (6 bases). The germline gives CDR1 KGHDR, CDR2 SFDVKD. The V and J ends lost 5 bases and 3 bases respectively, with 13 bases between them. This CDR3 spans 15 amino acids. CDR3 nucleotides: TGTGCCACCAGTGGGGACGGGGGTTACTACAATGAGCAGTTCTTC. It yields the protein CATSGDGGYYNEQFF.

The V gene is TRBV10-2, the J gene TRBJ2-3, with TRBD1 matching over 11 bases. The CDR3 is made up of 16 amino acids. Germline trimming cut 2 bases from V and 6 bases from J; bases unmatched to any gene: 7. The germline CDR1 and CDR2 sequences are WSHSY and SAAADI. The CDR3 loop is CASSEVGQGARDTQYF. CDR3 DNA: TGCGCCAGCAGTGAGGTCGGACAGGGGGCAAGGGATACGCAGTATTTT.

This clone showed up just a few times. The chain carries TRBV27 and TRBJ1-2; tentatively, D is TRBD1 (5 bases). CDR3 length equals 14 residues. V was pared by 3 bases and J by 2 bases, with 10 bases between. The V gene's germline CDR1 is MNHEY and CDR2 SMNVEV (reference sequence). This CDR3 reads CASSFSPGNYGYTF. The CDR3 bases are TGTGCCAGCAGTTTCAGTCCAGGGAACTATGGCTACACCTTC.

The chain joins TRBV19 to TRBJ1-2, with D unclear. Trimming cost V 6 bases and J 5 bases, with 13 bases left between them. Per the germline V gene, CDR1 is LNHDA and CDR2 is SQIVND (reference sequence). The CDR3 length is 13 residues. The CDR3 sequence: CASSPTQVYGYTF. CDR3 coding DNA: TGTGCCAGTAGCCCGACGCAGGTATATGGCTACACCTTC.

V is TRBV5-1 and J is TRBJ2-3; the match to TRBD1 covers 8 bases. Germline CDR1 reads SGHRS; CDR2 reads YFSETQ. Losses at the gene ends were 3 bases for V and 4 bases for J; bases not matched to a gene: 13. The CDR3 runs to 17 residues. The CDR3 loop reads CASSSILTGGRADTQYF. The CDR3 bases are TGCGCCAGCAGCTCAATTTTAACAGGGGGTCGGGCAGATACGCAGTATTTT.